This TCR beta chain was found in a study of T cells after yellow fever vaccination. Background on the study: Low-cell-number fractions underwent preparation using SMART-Seq v4 Ultra Low Input.

V was pared by 2 bases and J by 8 bases, with 3 bases of the junction left unmatched. The CDR3 covers 14 residues. Germline assignment: CDR1 ENHRY and CDR2 SYGVKD. Study-wide results and limits: After the booster, approximately 95% of CD4 and more than 75% of CD8 primary-response clones were re-detected.

This clonotype was seen many times. Its antigen is undetermined. For TCR, cDNA came from 5'RACE template switching, which added a universal primer site and UMIs. TCRdb analysed the 5' RACE reads with MiXCR anew, one entry per CDR3 protein. The sample has tens of thousands of distinct CDR3 sequences, 7.7% seen once. The TCR originated in a man aged 25 to 40 who received the YFV17D yellow fever vaccine. This chain links TRBV10-3 with TRBJ2-4, with 10 bases lining up with TRBD2. Sequencing used CD8+ T cells sorted from PBMCs, obtained on the day of the yellow fever booster vaccination. This CDR3 is CAISESGRGDIQYF. The CDR3 DNA reads as TGTGCCATCAGTGAGAGCGGGAGGGGTGACATTCAGTACTTC.